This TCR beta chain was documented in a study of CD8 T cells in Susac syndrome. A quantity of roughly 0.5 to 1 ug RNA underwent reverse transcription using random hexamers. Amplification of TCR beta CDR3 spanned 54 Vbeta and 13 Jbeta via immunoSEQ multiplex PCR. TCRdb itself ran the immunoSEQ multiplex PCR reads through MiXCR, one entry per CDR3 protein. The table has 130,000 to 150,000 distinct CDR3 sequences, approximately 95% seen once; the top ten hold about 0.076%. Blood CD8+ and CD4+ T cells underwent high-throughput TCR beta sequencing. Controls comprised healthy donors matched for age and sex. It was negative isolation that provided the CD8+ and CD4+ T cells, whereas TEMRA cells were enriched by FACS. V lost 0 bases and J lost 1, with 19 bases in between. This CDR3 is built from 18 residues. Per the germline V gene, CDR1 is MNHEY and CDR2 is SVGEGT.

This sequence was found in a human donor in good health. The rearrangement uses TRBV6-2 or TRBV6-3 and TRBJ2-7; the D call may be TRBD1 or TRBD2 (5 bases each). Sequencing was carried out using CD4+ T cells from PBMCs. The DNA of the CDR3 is TGTGCCAGCAGTTACTCGACATCCGGGCAGGGACGGTCCTACGAGCAGTACTTC. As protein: CASSYSTSGQGRSYEQYF.